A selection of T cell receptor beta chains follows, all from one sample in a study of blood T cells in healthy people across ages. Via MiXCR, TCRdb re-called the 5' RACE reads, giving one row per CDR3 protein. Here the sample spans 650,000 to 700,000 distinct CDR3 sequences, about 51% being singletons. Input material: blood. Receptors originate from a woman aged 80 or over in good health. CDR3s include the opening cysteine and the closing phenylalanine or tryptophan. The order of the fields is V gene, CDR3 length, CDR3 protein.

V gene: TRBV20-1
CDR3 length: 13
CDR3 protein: CSLNGAGPYEQYF

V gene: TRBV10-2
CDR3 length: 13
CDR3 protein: CASSPISVGPQHF

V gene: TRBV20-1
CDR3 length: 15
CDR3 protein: CSARASGRVSDTQYF

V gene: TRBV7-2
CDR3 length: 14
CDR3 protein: CASSVPRMRETQYF

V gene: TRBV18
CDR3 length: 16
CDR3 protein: CASPPRERGAKNIQYF

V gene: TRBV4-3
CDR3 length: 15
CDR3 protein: CASSQDLADQETQYF

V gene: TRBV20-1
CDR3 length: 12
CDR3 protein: CSARGDGNIQYF

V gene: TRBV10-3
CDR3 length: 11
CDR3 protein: CAYAGGGEQFF

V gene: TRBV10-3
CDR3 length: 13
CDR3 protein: CAISPGQPYEQYF

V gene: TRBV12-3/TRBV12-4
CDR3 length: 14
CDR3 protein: CASTSGTALGPQHF

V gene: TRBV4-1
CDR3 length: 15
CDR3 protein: CASSLIAGTEDTQYF

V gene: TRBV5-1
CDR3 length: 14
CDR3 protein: CASSPNGGGDEQFF

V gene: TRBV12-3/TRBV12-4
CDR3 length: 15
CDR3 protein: CASSFWPKGNQPQHF

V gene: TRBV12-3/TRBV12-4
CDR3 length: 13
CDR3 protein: CASSLGPDYGYTF

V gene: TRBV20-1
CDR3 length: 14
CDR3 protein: CSAWTGAVGNEQFF

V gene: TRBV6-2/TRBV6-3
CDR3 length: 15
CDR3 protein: CASSYEGGIRTEAFF

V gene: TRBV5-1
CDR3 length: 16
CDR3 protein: CASSHPGQGDTGELFF

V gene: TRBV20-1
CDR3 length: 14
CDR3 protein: CSALTGTAKETQYF

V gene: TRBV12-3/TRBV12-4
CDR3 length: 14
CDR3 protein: CASSVQGSNQPQHF

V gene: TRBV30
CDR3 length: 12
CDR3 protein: CAWSVGAEELFF

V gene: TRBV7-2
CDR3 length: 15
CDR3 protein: CASIPRGWAKNIQYF

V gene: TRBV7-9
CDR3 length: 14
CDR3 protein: CASSVQDSTGELFF